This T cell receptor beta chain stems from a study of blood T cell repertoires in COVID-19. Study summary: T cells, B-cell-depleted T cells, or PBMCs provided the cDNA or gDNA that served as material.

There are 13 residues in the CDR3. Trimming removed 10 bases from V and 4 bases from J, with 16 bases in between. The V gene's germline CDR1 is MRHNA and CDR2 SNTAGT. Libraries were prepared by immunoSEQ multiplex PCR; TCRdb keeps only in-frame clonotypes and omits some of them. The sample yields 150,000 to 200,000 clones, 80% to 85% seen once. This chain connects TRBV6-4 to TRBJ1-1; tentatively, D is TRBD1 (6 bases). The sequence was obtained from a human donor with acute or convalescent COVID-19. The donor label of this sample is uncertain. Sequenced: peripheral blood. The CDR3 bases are TGTGCCACAGAACAGGGTGGAAGCACTGAAGCTTTCTTT. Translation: CATEQGGSTEAFF.